This record concerns one T cell receptor beta chain sequence. Its antigen is as yet unknown. This entry comes from a study of OX40 agonist ivuxolimab in advanced cancers. Study summary: Aged about 23 to 80 with a mean of around 60 years, they were 75% to 85% male. Checkpoint inhibitors had been given previously to 40% of patients.

Autoimmune disease history or systemic immunosuppression disqualified patients. V was trimmed by 7 bases and J by 4 bases, leaving 16 bases between them. CDR1 and CDR2 from the germline V gene are SEHNR and FQNEAQ (reference sequence). The CDR3 extends over 14 amino acids. General study points: CD8+ T cells averaged more expanded clones than CD4+.

The data were produced by immunoSEQ multiplex PCR, yet TCRdb's version contains in-frame clones alone and is incomplete. The profile covers about 62,000 clones, with about 88% appearing a single time and about 0.25% taken by the ten largest. This clonotype was sampled from an adult with an advanced solid tumor such as melanoma, head and neck, liver or kidney cancer. This specimen was CD4+ or CD8+ T cells sorted from blood, taken in a trial of the OX40 agonist ivuxolimab. The chain couples TRBV7-9 to TRBJ1-1, with D perhaps matching TRBD1 (5 bases). CDR3 sequence reads: CASIGTGSSTEAFF. Written as DNA, the CDR3 is TGTGCCAGCATCGGGACTGGAAGTAGCACTGAAGCTTTCTTT.